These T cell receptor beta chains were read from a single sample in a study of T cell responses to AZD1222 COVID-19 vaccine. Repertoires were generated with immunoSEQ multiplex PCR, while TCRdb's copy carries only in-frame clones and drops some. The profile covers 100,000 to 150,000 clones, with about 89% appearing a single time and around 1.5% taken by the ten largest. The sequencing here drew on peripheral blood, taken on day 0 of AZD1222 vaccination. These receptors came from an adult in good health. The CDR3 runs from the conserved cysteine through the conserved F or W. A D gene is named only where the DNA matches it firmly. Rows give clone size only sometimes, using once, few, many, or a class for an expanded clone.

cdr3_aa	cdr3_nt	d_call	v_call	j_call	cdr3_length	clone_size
CASSSPGLAVLAKNIQYF	TGTGCCAGCAGTTCCCCCGGACTAGCGGTACTAGCCAAAAACATTCAGTACTTC	TRBD2	TRBV28	TRBJ2-4	18	.
CASSEGGRPGDQPQHF	TGTGCCAGCAGTGAAGGTGGCAGGCCGGGGGATCAGCCCCAGCATTTT	.	TRBV2	TRBJ1-5	16	once
CASTLGAGTYGYTF	TGTGCCAGCACCTTGGGCGCAGGAACGTATGGCTACACCTTC	.	TRBV2	TRBJ1-2	14	few
CASSQVGNSNQPQHF	TGTGCCAGCAGCCAAGTAGGGAATAGCAATCAGCCCCAGCATTTT	.	TRBV3-1/TRBV3-2	TRBJ1-5	15	.
CASSEGPRGVANTGELFF	TGTGCCAGCAGCGAGGGGCCCCGAGGGGTAGCGAACACCGGGGAGCTGTTTTTT	.	TRBV9	TRBJ2-2	18	.
CASSYPGIYNEQFF	TGTGCCAGCAGTTACCCAGGTATCTACAATGAGCAGTTCTTC	.	TRBV6-2/TRBV6-3	TRBJ2-1	14	.
CASSLVEEAPLHF	TGTGCCAGCAGCTTAGTTGAGGAGGCACCCCTCCACTTT	.	TRBV7-9	TRBJ1-6	13	.
CASSVLGQRTDTQYF	TGTGCCAGCAGCGTCCTGGGACAGCGGACAGATACGCAGTATTTT	TRBD1	TRBV9	TRBJ2-3	15	.
CASSVVGDTEAFF	TGTGCCAGCAGCGTAGTAGGAGATACTGAAGCTTTCTTT	.	TRBV9	TRBJ1-1	13	.
CASSPDPLNEKLFF	TGTGCCAGCTCACCCGATCCACTTAATGAAAAACTGTTTTTT	.	TRBV18	TRBJ1-4	14	.
CASKDSLYGYTF	TGTGCCAGCAAGGACAGCCTCTATGGCTACACCTTC	.	TRBV6-5	TRBJ1-2	12	.
CASSYRHVGQPQHF	TGTGCCAGCAGTTACCGACACGTCGGTCAGCCCCAGCATTTT	.	TRBV6-2/TRBV6-3	TRBJ1-5	14	.
CASSYSSGEPYEQYF	TGTGCCAGCAGTTACTCTTCAGGGGAGCCCTACGAGCAGTACTTC	.	TRBV6-5	TRBJ2-7	15	.
CASMSRVNNYGYTF	TGTGCCAGCATGTCCAGGGTCAATAACTATGGCTACACCTTC	.	TRBV5-4	TRBJ1-2	14	.
CASSLGPAIYGYTF	TGTGCCAGCAGTCTCGGTCCGGCCATCTATGGCTACACCTTC	.	TRBV6-5	TRBJ1-2	14	.
CASSSLAGGSDNEQFF	TGCGCCAGCAGCAGCTTAGCGGGAGGGAGCGACAATGAGCAGTTCTTC	TRBD2	TRBV5-1	TRBJ2-1	16	.
CASRPGQGIDTQYF	TGTGCCAGCAGGCCTGGACAGGGGATAGATACGCAGTATTTT	TRBD1	TRBV28	TRBJ2-3	14	.
CASSAQESEATDTQYF	TGTGCCAGCAGTGCCCAAGAGAGCGAGGCCACAGATACGCAGTATTTT	.	TRBV6-4	TRBJ2-3	16	.
CASSTSYSYEQYF	TGTGCCAGTAGTACGTCCTACTCCTACGAGCAGTACTTC	.	TRBV19	TRBJ2-7	13	.
CASRQGSNQPQHF	TGTGCCAGCAGACAGGGTAGCAATCAGCCCCAGCATTTT	.	TRBV25-1	TRBJ1-5	13	.
CASRIGQVYEQYF	TGTGCCAGCAGGATAGGACAGGTCTACGAGCAGTACTTC	TRBD1	TRBV5-6	TRBJ2-7	13	.
CASSRRDRRGSGGTYEQYF	TGTGCCAGCAGCCGACGAGATAGGAGGGGGAGCGGGGGGACCTACGAGCAGTACTTC	TRBD2	TRBV11-3	TRBJ2-7	19	.
CASSIEGISLTGELFF	TGTGCCAGTAGTATTGAGGGGATTAGTCTCACCGGGGAGCTGTTTTTT	.	TRBV19	TRBJ2-2	16	.
CASSQRSTPQETQYF	TGTGCCAGCAGCCAGAGGAGTACCCCCCAAGAGACCCAGTACTTC	.	TRBV4-2	TRBJ2-5	15	.
CASREPYPLSTDTQYF	TGTGCCAGCAGAGAGCCTTACCCCCTTAGCACAGATACGCAGTATTTT	.	TRBV7-8	TRBJ2-3	16	.
CASSPTFEVVGGYTF	TGTGCCAGCAGCCCCACCTTTGAAGTAGTCGGGGGCTACACCTTC	.	TRBV5-6	TRBJ1-2	15	.
CASSQDGFYEQYF	TGTGCCAGCAGCCAAGACGGCTTCTACGAGCAGTACTTC	.	TRBV4-2	TRBJ2-7	13	once
CAWSLANNQPQHF	TGTGCCTGGAGTCTGGCAAATAATCAGCCCCAGCATTTT	.	TRBV30	TRBJ1-5	13	.